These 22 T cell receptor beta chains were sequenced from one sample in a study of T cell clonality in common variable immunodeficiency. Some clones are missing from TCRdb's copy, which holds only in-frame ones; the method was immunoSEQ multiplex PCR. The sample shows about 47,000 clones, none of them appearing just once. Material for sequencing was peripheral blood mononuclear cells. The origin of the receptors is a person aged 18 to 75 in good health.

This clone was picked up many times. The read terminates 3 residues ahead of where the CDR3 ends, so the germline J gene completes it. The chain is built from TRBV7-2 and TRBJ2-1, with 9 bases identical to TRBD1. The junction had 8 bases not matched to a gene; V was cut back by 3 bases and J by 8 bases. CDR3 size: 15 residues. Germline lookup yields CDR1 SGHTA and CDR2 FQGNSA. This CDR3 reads CASSLGTGFGHEQFF. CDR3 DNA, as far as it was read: TGTGCCAGCAGCTTGGGGACAGGGTTTGGCCATGAG.

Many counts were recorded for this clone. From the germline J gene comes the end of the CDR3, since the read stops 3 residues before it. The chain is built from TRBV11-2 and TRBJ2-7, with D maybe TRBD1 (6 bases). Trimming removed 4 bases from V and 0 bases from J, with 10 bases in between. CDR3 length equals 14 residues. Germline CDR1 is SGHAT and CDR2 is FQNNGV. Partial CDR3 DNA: TGTGCCAGCAGCTACGGGACATCCTCCTACGAG. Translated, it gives CASSYGTSSYE. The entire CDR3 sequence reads CASSYGTSSYEQYF. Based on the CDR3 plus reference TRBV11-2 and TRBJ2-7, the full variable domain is EAGVAQSPRYKIIEKRQSVAFWCNPISGHATLYWYQQILGQGPKLLIQFQNNGVVDDSQLPKDRFSAERLKGVDSTLKIQPAKLEDSAVYLCASSYGTSSYEQYFGPGTRLTVT.

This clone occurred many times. CDR3 bases read: TGCAGTGCTAGGATCAGACCCGGGACAGGGGGAGAAGAGACC. It codes for CSARIRPGTGGEET. The complete CDR3 sequence is CSARIRPGTGGEETQYF. The J gene is TRBJ2-5, the V gene TRBV20-1, with 11 nucleotides matching TRBD1. Sequencing ends 3 residues short of the CDR3 end; the germline J gene provides the rest. CDR1 is DFQATT and CDR2 is SNEGSKA in the germline V gene (reference sequence). This CDR3 has 17 amino acids. V lost 3 bases and J lost 3; bases outside the gene matches: 12.

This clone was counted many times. The CDR3 protein is CASSIVQGGNYGYTF. Partial CDR3 DNA: TGTGCCAGTAGTATAGTGCAGGGAGGAAACTATGGC. The chain couples TRBV19 to TRBJ1-2, with D possibly matching TRBD1 (5 bases). From the germline J gene comes the end of the CDR3, since the read stops 3 residues before it. The CDR3 runs 15 residues. V was trimmed by 1 base and J by 2 bases, leaving 11 bases between them. From germline, CDR1 is LNHDA and CDR2 SQIVND (reference sequence).

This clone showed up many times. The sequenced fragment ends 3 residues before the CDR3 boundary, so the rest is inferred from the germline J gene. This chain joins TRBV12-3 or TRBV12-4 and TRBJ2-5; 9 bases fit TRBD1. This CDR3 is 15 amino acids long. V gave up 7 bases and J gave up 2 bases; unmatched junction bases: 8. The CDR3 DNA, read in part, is TGTGCCAGCAACCCGACAGGGGGGCGACAAGAGACC. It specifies CASNPTGGRQET. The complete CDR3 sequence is CASNPTGGRQETQYF.

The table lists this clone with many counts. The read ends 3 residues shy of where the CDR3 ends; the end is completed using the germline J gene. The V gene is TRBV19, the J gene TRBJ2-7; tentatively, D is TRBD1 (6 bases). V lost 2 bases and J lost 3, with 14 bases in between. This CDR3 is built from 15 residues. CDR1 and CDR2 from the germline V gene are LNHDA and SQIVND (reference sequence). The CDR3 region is CASSIFRGQVYEQYF. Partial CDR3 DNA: TGTGCCAGTAGTATATTCAGGGGACAAGTCTACGAG.

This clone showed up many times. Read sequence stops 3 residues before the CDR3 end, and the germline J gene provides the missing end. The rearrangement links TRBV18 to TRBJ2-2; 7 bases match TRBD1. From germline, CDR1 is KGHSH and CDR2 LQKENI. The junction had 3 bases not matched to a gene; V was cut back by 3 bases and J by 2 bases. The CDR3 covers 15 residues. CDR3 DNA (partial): TGTGCCAGCTCACCCGGGACAGCCAACACCGGGGAG. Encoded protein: CASSPGTANTGE. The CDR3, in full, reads CASSPGTANTGELFF. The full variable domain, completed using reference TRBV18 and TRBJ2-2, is NAGVMQNPRHLVRRRGQEARLRCSPMKGHSHVYWYRQLPEEGLKFMVYLQKENIIDESGMPKERFSAEFPKEGPSILRIQQVVRGDSAAYFCASSPGTANTGELFFGEGSRLTVL.

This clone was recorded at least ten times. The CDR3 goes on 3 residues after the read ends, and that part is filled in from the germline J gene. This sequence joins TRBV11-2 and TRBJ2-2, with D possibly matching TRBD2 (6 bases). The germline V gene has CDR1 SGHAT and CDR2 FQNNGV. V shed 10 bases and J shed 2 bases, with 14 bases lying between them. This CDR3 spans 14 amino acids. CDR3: CATAGLPNTGELFF. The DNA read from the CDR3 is TGTGCCACCGCGGGACTCCCTAACACCGGGGAG. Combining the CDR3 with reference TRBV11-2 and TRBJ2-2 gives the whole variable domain EAGVAQSPRYKIIEKRQSVAFWCNPISGHATLYWYQQILGQGPKLLIQFQNNGVVDDSQLPKDRFSAERLKGVDSTLKIQPAKLEDSAVYLCATAGLPNTGELFFGEGSRLTVL.

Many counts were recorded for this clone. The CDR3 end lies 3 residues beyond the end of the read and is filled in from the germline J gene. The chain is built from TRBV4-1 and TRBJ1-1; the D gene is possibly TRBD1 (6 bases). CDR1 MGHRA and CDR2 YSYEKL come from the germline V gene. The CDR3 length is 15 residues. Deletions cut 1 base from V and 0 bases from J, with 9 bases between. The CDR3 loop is CASSQVGGMNTEAFF. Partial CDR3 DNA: TGCGCCAGCAGCCAAGTTGGGGGCATGAACACTGAA.

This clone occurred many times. Partial CDR3 DNA: TGTGCCAGCAGCGACGGCAGGGAAAAGACTGAA. As protein: CASSDGREKTE. The CDR3 reads in full as CASSDGREKTEAFF. The rearrangement uses TRBV7-9 and TRBJ1-1; TRBD1 might be the D (5 bases). The read is 3 residues too short to cover the CDR3 end, so that end is filled in from the germline J gene. The length of the CDR3 is 14 residues. Trimming removed 5 bases at V and 5 bases at J, with 15 bases between. In germline, CDR1 is SEHNR, CDR2 FQNEAQ (reference sequence).

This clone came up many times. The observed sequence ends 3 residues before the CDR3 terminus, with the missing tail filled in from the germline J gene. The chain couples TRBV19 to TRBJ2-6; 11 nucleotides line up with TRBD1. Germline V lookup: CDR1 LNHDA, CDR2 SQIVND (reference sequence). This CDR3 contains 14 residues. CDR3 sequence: CASSPGQGVPVLTF. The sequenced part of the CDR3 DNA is TGTGCCAGTAGCCCGGGACAGGGGGTCCCGGTC.

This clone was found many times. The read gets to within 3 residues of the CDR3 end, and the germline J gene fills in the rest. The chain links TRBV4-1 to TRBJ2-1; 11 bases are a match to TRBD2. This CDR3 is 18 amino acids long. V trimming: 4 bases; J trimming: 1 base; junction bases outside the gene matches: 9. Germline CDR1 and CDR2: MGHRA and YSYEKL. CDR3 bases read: TGCGCCAGCAGCCTCTACTTACTAGCGGGGGATTCCTACAATGAG. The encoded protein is CASSLYLLAGDSYNE. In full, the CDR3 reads CASSLYLLAGDSYNEQFF.

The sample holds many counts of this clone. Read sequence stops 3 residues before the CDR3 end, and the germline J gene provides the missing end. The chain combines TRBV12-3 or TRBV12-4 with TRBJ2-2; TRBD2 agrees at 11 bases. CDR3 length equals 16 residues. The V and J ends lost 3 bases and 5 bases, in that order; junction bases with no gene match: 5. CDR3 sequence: CASSFRLAGTTGELFF. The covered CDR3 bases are TGTGCCAGCAGTTTCAGACTAGCGGGGACTACCGGGGAG.

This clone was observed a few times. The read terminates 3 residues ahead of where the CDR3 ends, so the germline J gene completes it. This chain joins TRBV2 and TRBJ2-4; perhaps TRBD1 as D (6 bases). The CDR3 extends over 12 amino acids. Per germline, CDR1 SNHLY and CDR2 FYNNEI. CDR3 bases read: TGTGCCAGCAGTGAACAGGGGTATGGT. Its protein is CASSEQGYG. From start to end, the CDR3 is CASSEQGYGQYF.

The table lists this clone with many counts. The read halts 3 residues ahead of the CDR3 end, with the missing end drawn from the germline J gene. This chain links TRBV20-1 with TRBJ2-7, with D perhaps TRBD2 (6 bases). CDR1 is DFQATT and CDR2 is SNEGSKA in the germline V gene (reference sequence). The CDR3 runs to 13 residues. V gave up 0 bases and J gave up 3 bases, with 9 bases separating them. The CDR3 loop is CSAREIGGYEQYF. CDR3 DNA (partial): TGCAGTGCTAGAGAAATCGGGGGCTACGAG.

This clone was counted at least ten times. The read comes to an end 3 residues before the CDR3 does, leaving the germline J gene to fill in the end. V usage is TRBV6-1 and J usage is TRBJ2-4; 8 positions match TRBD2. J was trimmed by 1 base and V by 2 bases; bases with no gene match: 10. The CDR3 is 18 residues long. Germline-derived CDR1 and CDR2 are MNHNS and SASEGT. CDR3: CASSERAGGRSAKNIQYF. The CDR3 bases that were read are TGTGCCAGCAGTGAACGGGCGGGGGGCCGATCGGCCAAAAACATT.

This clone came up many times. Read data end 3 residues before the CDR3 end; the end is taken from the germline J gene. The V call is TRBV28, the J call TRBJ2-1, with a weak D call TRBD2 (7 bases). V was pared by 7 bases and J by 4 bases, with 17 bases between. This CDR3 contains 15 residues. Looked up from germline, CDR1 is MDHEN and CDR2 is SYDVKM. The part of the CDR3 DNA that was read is TGTGCCAGCATTAACAAGGGGGGGGCTTACAATGAG. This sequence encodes CASINKGGAYNE. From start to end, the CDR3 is CASINKGGAYNEQFF.

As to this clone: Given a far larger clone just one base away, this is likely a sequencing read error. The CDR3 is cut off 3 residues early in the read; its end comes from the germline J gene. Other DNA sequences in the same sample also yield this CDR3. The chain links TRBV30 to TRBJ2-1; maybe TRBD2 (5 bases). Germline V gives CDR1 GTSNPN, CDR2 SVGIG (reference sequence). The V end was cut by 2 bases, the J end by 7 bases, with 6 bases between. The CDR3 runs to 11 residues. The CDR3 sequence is CAWSRGNEQFF. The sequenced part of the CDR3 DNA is TGTGCCTGGAGTAGAGGGAATGAG.

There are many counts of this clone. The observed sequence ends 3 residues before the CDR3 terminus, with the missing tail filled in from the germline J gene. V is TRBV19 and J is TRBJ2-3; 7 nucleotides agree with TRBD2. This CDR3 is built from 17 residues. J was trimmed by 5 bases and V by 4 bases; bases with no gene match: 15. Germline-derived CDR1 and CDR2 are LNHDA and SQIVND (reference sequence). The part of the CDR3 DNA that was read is TGTGCCAGTAGTACCTTAATAGGGGAGGGCCGTCGAGATACG. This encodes CASSTLIGEGRRDT. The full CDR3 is CASSTLIGEGRRDTQYF.

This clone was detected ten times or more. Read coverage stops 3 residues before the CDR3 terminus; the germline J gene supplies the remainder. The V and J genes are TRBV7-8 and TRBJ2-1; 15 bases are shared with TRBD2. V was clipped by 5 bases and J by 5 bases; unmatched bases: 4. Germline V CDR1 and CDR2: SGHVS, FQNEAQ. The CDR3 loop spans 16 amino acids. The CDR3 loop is CASSTGLAGGHNEQFF. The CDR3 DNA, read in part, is TGTGCCAGCAGCACCGGACTAGCGGGAGGGCACAATGAG.

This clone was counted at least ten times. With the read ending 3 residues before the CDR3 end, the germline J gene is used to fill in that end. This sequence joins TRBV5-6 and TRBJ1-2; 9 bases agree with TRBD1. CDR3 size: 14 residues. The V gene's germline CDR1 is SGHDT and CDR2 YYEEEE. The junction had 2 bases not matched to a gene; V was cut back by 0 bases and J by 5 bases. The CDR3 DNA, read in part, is TGTGCCAGCAGCTTGGGGACAGGGGAGTATGGC. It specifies CASSLGTGEYG. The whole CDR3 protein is CASSLGTGEYGYTF.

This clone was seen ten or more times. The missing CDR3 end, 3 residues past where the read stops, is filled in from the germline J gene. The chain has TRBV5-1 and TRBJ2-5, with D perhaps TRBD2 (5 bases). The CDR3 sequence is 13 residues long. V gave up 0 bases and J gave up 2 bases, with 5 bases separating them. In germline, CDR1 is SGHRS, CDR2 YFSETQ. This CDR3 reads CASSLGGQETQYF. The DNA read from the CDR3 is TGCGCCAGCAGCTTGGGCGGGCAAGAGACC.